These 25 T cell receptor beta chains were sequenced from one sample in a study of beta chain features in type 1 diabetes (dated by TCRdb to 2017 to 2018). The paper's findings and limits, for the study overall: A moderate but significant shortening of TCRB CDR3 length was observed in type 1 diabetes patients in all four CD4+ subsets.

Which antigens these TCRs recognize remains unknown. Library generation was performed with the immunoSEQ multiplex PCR assay. All of the isolated RNA was reverse transcribed with the High Capacity cDNA Reverse Transcription Kit, so expressed TCRB transcripts were sequenced. The immuneACCESS repertoire file appears here via TCRdb, limited to in-frame rearrangements. These files lack a portion of the clones; in checked studies, under half of the deficit traces to unresolved V genes, and the cause of the others is not known. The sample table holds about 150,000 clones, of which roughly an eighth were seen once. In total, the top ten clones hold around 1.4% of the sample. The sample was central memory CD4+ T cells from blood. The receptors shown here come from a man aged 18 to 30 with type 1 diabetes.

This clone has a handful of counts. The chain employs TRBV5-1 and TRBJ2-1; tentative D call: TRBD1 (5 bases). Trimming cost V 3 bases and J 0 bases, with 16 bases left between them. The CDR3 is 17 amino acids. Germline V CDR1 and CDR2: SGHRS, YFSETQ. CDR3 DNA sequence: TGCGCCAGCAGCTCGGACACCCCTTCGAGCTCCTACAATGAGCAGTTCTTC. Translated: CASSSDTPSSSYNEQFF.

This clone has more than one count but fewer than ten. V usage is TRBV2 and J usage is TRBJ2-6; D possibly matches TRBD1 or TRBD2 (5 bases each). Per germline, CDR1 SNHLY and CDR2 FYNNEI. The CDR3 contains 16 residues. Deletions cut 7 bases from V and 0 bases from J, with 13 bases between. The CDR3 coding sequence is TGTGCCAGCACCTGGGACGGAGTCTCTGGGGCCAACGTCCTGACTTTC. Encoded protein: CASTWDGVSGANVLTF.

This clone occurred a few times. The chain uses TRBV6-1 and TRBJ2-1; TRBD1 might be the D (5 bases). Trimming shortened V by 2 bases and J by 12 bases, and 17 bases separated the two germline ends. This CDR3 contains 14 residues. CDR1 MNHNS and CDR2 SASEGT come from the germline V gene. The CDR3 region is CASSERAFLRGQFF. The DNA for the CDR3 is TGTGCCAGCAGTGAACGCGCCTTCCTAAGGGGGCAGTTCTTC.

This clone occurred a few times. This sample also contains other DNA sequences that code for the same CDR3. The chain uses TRBV27 and TRBJ2-1; possible D gene TRBD1, 6 bases. Germline CDR1 MNHEY, CDR2 SMNVEV (reference sequence). CDR3 size: 16 residues. V was cut by 0 bases and J by 3 bases, with 12 bases left in between. CDR3 loop: CASSLSRQAGYNEQFF. The CDR3 coding sequence is TGTGCCAGCAGTTTATCGAGACAGGCTGGCTACAATGAGCAGTTCTTC.

The V call is TRBV9, the J call TRBJ1-4, with 11 bases identical to TRBD1. With V trimmed by 4 bases and J by 5 bases, 7 bases remained unmatched. Germline CDR1 and CDR2: SGDLS and YYNGEE. This CDR3 region has 16 residues. CDR3 sequence: CASSLGGQGANEKLFF. The CDR3 nucleotides are TGTGCCAGCAGCTTAGGTGGACAGGGGGCAAATGAAAAACTGTTTTTT.

The genes are TRBV9 and TRBJ2-3; 7 positions agree with TRBD1. Germline V gene data show CDR1 as SGDLS and CDR2 as YYNGEE. The CDR3 length is 14 residues. The trim removed 6 bases at V and 4 bases at J, leaving 8 bases unmatched. The CDR3 loop reads CASTKRGGSDTQYF. The CDR3 bases are TGTGCCAGCACCAAGAGAGGGGGCTCAGATACGCAGTATTTT.

This clone was counted between two and nine times. The chain uses TRBV5-1 and TRBJ2-5, with TRBD1 matching 9 bases. V shed 4 bases and J 1 base; nucleotides not matched to a gene: 5. CDR3 length equals 15 residues. CDR1 is SGHRS and CDR2 is YFSETQ in the germline V gene. CDR3: CASSPGGQGQETQYF. The CDR3 region has the DNA TGCGCCAGCAGCCCGGGGGGACAGGGCCAAGAGACCCAGTACTTC.

This clone was picked up many times. CDR3 bases: TGTGCCAGCAGCCTAACCCGGGACAGCTTCTACAATGAGCAGTTCTTC. Its translation: CASSLTRDSFYNEQFF. The J gene is TRBJ2-1, the V gene TRBV14; 7 nucleotides match TRBD1. The junction had 9 bases not matched to a gene; V was cut back by 4 bases and J by 3 bases. The CDR3 has 16 residues. Germline V gives CDR1 SGHDN, CDR2 FVKESK.

This chain links TRBV6-6 with TRBJ1-5; tentative D call: TRBD1 (6 bases). This CDR3 has 15 residues. V was clipped by 4 bases and J by 6 bases, with 16 bases between them. Germline CDR1 reads MNHNY; CDR2 reads SVGAGI (reference sequence). CDR3 in amino acids: CASSLLGGAGQPQHF. In DNA, the CDR3 is TGTGCCAGCAGTTTACTCGGGGGCGCGGGTCAGCCCCAGCATTTT.

This clone turned up a few times. V and J are TRBV19 and TRBJ2-2; D possibly corresponds to TRBD1 (6 bases). Trimming left V 8 bases short and J 4 bases short, with 11 bases between. This CDR3 comprises 13 residues. The germline V gene has CDR1 LNHDA and CDR2 SQIVND (reference sequence). CDR3 nucleotides: TGTGCCAGTGGGGCAGGGGCCACCGGGGAGCTGTTTTTT. Translating it yields CASGAGATGELFF.

CDR3 residues: CASSQPDGQGIYEQYF. Written as DNA, the CDR3 is TGTGCCAGCAGCCAACCAGACGGACAGGGAATCTACGAGCAGTACTTC. This chain connects TRBV4-2 to TRBJ2-7, with 8 bases matching TRBD1. The germline V gene has CDR1 LGHNA and CDR2 YNFKEQ. The CDR3 is made up of 16 amino acids. V dropped 2 bases and J dropped 3; count of bases not matched to a gene: 9.

The V gene is TRBV7-8, the J gene TRBJ1-2; D remains unclear. Deletions cut 3 bases from V and 2 bases from J, with 7 bases between. The CDR3 runs to 13 residues. Germline V lookup: CDR1 SGHVS, CDR2 FQNEAQ. The CDR3 DNA reads as TGTGCCAGCAGCTTGGACCCAAACTATGGCTACACCTTC. Encoded protein: CASSLDPNYGYTF.

Here the CDR3 reads CASSLAIGRTNTEAFF. The CDR3 coding sequence is TGCGCCAGCAGCTTGGCCATAGGGCGGACCAACACTGAAGCTTTCTTT. V gene TRBV5-1 combines with J gene TRBJ1-1; D not resolved. V was shortened by 0 bases and J by 2 bases, with 14 bases between the two germline ends. The CDR3 consists of 16 residues. Germline lookup yields CDR1 SGHRS and CDR2 YFSETQ. Complete variable domain (other parts from reference TRBV5-1 and TRBJ1-1): KAGVTQTPRYLIKTRGQQVTLSCSPISGHRSVSWYQQTPGQGLQFLFEYFSETQRNKGNFPGRFSGRQFSNSRSEMNVSTLELGDSALYLCASSLAIGRTNTEAFFGQGTRLTVV.

This clone has a count of ten or more. The chain links TRBV9 to TRBJ2-5; D ambiguous. The CDR3 covers 14 residues. Germline assignment: CDR1 SGDLS and CDR2 YYNGEE. V was trimmed by 0 bases and J by 3 bases, leaving 9 bases between them. CDR3 sequence reads: CASSVGSVEETQYF. The CDR3 DNA is TGTGCCAGCAGCGTAGGGTCAGTTGAAGAGACCCAGTACTTC. Drawing the rest from reference TRBV9 and TRBJ2-5, the complete variable domain is DSGVTQTPKHLITATGQRVTLRCSPRSGDLSVYWYQQSLDQGLQFLIQYYNGEERAKGNILERFSAQQFPDLHSELNLSSLELGDSALYFCASSVGSVEETQYFGPGTRLLVL.

This clone occurred a few times. The chain has TRBV14 and TRBJ1-6; maybe TRBD1 (6 bases). The V end lost 4 bases, the J end lost 7 bases, and 20 bases lay between the germline ends. From germline, CDR1 is SGHDN and CDR2 FVKESK. The CDR3 covers 17 residues. The CDR3 sequence is CASSLQNRDSKNSPLHF. Here the CDR3 DNA reads TGTGCCAGCAGCCTTCAGAACAGGGACTCTAAGAATTCACCCCTCCACTTT.

This clone was found many times. The chain's CDR3 is CASSYRSGGEKLFF. The CDR3 DNA reads as TGCGCCAGCAGCTACAGGTCTGGCGGTGAAAAACTGTTTTTT. The chain recombines TRBV5-1 with TRBJ1-4; possibly TRBD1 for D (5 bases). The V end lost 3 bases, the J end lost 7 bases, and 13 bases lay between the germline ends. The CDR3 loop spans 14 amino acids. Germline CDR1 is SGHRS and CDR2 is YFSETQ.

The chain uses TRBV7-8 and TRBJ2-5; D is perhaps TRBD2 (6 bases). V lost 5 bases and J 2 bases, leaving 15 bases between the germline ends. The CDR3 consists of 15 residues. The V gene's germline CDR1 is SGHVS and CDR2 FQNEAQ. The CDR3 protein is CASSGERARQETQYF. The CDR3 region has the DNA TGTGCCAGCAGCGGCGAGCGGGCCCGACAAGAGACCCAGTACTTC.

This clone was seen only a few times. The rearrangement uses TRBV2 and TRBJ1-1; D not certain. Germline CDR1 is SNHLY and CDR2 is FYNNEI. The germline V and J ends were trimmed by 6 bases and 3 bases, with 11 bases remaining between them. The CDR3 runs 13 residues. The CDR3 is CASSRTVDTEAFF. The CDR3 DNA reads as TGTGCCAGCAGCAGGACTGTGGACACTGAAGCTTTCTTT.

This clone was seen more than once but under ten times. CDR3: CASSLNLLGTDTQYF. The CDR3 coding sequence is TGTGCCAGCAGTTTAAACTTGCTAGGCACAGATACGCAGTATTTT. The chain is built from TRBV27 and TRBJ2-3, with D hard to call. Germline lookup yields CDR1 MNHEY and CDR2 SMNVEV (reference sequence). Trimming took 2 bases from V and 1 from J, leaving 10 bases between them. The CDR3 consists of 15 residues.

Concerning this clone itself: Other nucleotide sequences from this sample produce the same CDR3. The J gene is TRBJ2-3, the V gene TRBV6-5; the match to TRBD1 covers 9 bases. The ends lost 5 bases at V and 4 bases at J; junction bases unmatched: 4. This CDR3 is built from 14 residues. CDR1 MNHEY and CDR2 SVGAGI come from the germline V gene. The CDR3 spells CASSPRTGADTQYF. CDR3 in DNA: TGTGCCAGCAGTCCCCGGACAGGGGCAGATACGCAGTATTTT.

Only a few counts were recorded for this clone. V gene TRBV4-1 combines with J gene TRBJ2-3, with 8 bases that match TRBD1. Unmatched junction bases numbered 6, after V lost 0 bases and J lost 1 base. Germline CDR1 and CDR2: MGHRA and YSYEKL. The CDR3 totals 17 residues. The CDR3 nucleotides are TGCGCCAGCAGCCAAGATGGCACAGGGGGTGGCACAGATACGCAGTATTTT. Translated, it gives CASSQDGTGGGTDTQYF.

The chain carries TRBV5-4 and TRBJ1-1; D is undetermined. Trimming took off 3 bases at V and 2 bases at J, with 14 bases between the two ends. This CDR3 has 15 residues. CDR1 and CDR2 from the germline V gene are SGHNT and YYREEE (reference sequence). The CDR3 loop reads CASSSKDGFNTEAFF. The CDR3 DNA sequence: TGTGCCAGCAGCTCAAAGGACGGGTTTAACACTGAAGCTTTCTTT.

This chain joins TRBV7-2 and TRBJ2-1, with 11 nucleotides matching TRBD2. V gave up 5 bases and J gave up 0 bases; unmatched junction bases: 6. CDR1 SGHTA and CDR2 FQGNSA come from the germline V gene. This CDR3 has 17 amino acids. CDR3 amino acids: CASSLRLAGLSYNEQFF. CDR3 coding DNA: TGTGCCAGCAGCCTCCGACTAGCGGGGCTCTCCTACAATGAGCAGTTCTTC.

This chain links TRBV5-1 with TRBJ2-7; D remains unclear. Germline V gene lookup returns CDR1 SGHRS and CDR2 YFSETQ. Between the trimmed V and J ends, which lost 4 bases and 3 bases, there was a span of 20 bases. CDR3 size: 16 residues. The CDR3 nucleotides are TGCGCCAGCAGCGGCGGAGACACTACCTTGGGCTACGAGCAGTACTTC. Amino acid sequence: CASSGGDTTLGYEQYF.

The chain is built from TRBV16 and TRBJ2-3; no clear D. Germline V gene lookup returns CDR1 KGHSY and CDR2 FQNENV. The CDR3 totals 16 residues. Trimming pared 0 bases from V and 0 bases from J, leaving 10 bases between. The CDR3 loop reads CASSQSAQASTDTQYF. CDR3 bases: TGTGCCAGCAGCCAATCCGCCCAGGCTAGCACAGATACGCAGTATTTT.